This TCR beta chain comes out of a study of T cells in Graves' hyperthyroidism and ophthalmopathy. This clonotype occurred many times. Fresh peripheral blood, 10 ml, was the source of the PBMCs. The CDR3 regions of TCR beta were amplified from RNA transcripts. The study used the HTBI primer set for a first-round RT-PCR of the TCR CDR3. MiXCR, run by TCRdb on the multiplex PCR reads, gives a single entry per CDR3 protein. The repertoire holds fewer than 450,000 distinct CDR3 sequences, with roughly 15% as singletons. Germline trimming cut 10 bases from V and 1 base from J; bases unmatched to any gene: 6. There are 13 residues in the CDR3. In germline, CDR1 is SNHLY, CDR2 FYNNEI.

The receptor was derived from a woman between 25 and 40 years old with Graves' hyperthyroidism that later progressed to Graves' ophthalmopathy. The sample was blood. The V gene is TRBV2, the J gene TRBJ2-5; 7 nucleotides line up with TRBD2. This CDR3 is CATKGGGQETQYF. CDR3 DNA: TGTGCCACCAAGGGCGGGGGCCAAGAGACCCAGTACTTC.